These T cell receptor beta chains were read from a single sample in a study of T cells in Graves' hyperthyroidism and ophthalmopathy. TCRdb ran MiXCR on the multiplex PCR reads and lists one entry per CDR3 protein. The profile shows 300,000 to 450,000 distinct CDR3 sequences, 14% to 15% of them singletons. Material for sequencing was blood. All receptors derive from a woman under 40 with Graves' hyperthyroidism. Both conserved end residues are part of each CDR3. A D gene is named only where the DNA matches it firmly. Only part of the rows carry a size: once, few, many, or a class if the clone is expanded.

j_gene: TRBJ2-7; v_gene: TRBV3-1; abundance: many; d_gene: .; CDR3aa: CASSQDGGTLLSPYEQYF; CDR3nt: TGTGCCAGCAGCCAAGATGGGGGGACTCTCCTATCCCCGTACGAGCAGTACTTC
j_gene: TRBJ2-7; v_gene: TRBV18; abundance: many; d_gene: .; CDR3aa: CASSPPTGSYEQYF; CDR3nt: TGTGCCAGCTCACCACCGACAGGCTCCTACGAGCAGTACTTC
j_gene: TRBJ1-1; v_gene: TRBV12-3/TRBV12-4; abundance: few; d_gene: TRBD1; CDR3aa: CASRPGGGNEAFF; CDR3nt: TGTGCCAGCAGACCAGGGGGGGGAAATGAAGCTTTCTTT
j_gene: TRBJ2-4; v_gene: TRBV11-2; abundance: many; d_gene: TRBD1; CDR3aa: CASSLRPGGKNIQYF; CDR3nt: TGTGCCAGCAGCTTAAGGCCAGGGGGCAAAAACATTCAGTACTTC
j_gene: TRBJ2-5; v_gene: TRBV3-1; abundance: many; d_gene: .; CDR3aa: CASSQQYREETQYF; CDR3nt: TGTGCCAGCAGCCAACAATACAGGGAGGAGACCCAGTACTTC
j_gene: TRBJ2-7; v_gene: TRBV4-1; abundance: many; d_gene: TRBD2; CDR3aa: CASSQDRGGRIYEQYF; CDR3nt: TGCGCCAGCAGCCAAGATCGGGGCGGGAGGATCTACGAGCAGTACTTC
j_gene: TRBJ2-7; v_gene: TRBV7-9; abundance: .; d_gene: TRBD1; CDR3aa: CASSLGGTGKLSYHEQYF; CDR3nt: TGTGCCAGCAGCTTAGGGGGGACAGGGAAGCTCTCCTACCACGAGCAGTACTTC
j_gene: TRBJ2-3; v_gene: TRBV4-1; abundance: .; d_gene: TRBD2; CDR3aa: CASSQDRGSGTTDTQYF; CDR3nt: TGCGCCAGCAGCCAAGATCGGGGTAGCGGGACCACAGATACGCAGTATTTT
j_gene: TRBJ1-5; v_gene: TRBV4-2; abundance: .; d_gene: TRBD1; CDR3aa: CASSQDRTGFLPQHF; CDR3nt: TGTGCCAGCAGCCAAGACCGGACAGGGTTTCTTCCCCAGCATTTT
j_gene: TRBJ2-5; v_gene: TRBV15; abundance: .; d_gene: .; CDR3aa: CATSREAGWETQYF; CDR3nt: TGTGCCACCAGCAGAGAGGCCGGATGGGAGACCCAGTACTTC
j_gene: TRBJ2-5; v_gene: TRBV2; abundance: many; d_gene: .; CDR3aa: CASYWGETQYF; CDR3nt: TGTGCCAGCTACTGGGGAGAGACCCAGTACTTC
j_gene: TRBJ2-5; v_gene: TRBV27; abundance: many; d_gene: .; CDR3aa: CASSPMITQETQYF; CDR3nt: TGTGCCAGCAGTCCCATGATTACTCAAGAGACCCAGTACTTC
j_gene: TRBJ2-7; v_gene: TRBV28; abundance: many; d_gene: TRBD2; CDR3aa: CASSRLGLADSYEQYF; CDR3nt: TGTGCCAGCAGCCGCTTGGGACTAGCGGATTCCTACGAGCAGTACTTC
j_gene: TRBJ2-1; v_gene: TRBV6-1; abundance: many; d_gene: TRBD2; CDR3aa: CASSPSGSQQFF; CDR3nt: TGTGCCAGCAGTCCTAGCGGGAGCCAGCAGTTCTTC
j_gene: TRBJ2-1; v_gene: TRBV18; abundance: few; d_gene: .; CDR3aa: CASSPLQGNEQFF; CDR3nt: TGTGCCAGCTCACCATTGCAGGGTAATGAGCAGTTCTTC
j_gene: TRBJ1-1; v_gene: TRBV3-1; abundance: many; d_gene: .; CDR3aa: CASSQDILGGNTEAFF; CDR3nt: TGTGCCAGCAGCCAAGATATTTTGGGAGGGAACACTGAAGCTTTCTTT
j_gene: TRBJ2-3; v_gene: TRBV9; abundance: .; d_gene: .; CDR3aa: CASSAEDTQYF; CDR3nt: TGTGCCAGCAGCGCGGAGGATACGCAGTATTTT
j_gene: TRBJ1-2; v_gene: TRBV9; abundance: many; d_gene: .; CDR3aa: CASSVGQGSYGYTF; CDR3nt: TGTGCCAGCAGCGTAGGGCAGGGGAGCTATGGCTACACCTTC
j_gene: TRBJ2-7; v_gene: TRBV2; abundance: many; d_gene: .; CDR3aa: CASRGAYEQYF; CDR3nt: TGCGCCAGCAGGGGTGCTTACGAGCAGTACTTC
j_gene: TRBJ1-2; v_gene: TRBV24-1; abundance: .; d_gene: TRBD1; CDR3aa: CATRGQGLVDGYTF; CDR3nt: TGTGCCACCAGGGGACAGGGTTTAGTGGATGGCTACACCTTC
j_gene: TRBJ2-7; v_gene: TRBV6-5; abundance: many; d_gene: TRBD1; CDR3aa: CASSYTGGGGYEQYF; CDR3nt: TGTGCCAGCAGTTACACAGGGGGCGGAGGCTACGAGCAGTACTTC
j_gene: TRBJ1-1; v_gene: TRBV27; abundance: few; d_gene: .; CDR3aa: CASSLLGRNTEAFF; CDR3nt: TGTGCCAGCAGTTTACTCGGCAGGAACACTGAAGCTTTCTTT
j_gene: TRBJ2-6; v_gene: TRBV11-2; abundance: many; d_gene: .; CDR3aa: CASSLSPDSGANVLTF; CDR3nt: TGTGCCAGCAGCTTAAGTCCAGACTCTGGGGCCAACGTCCTGACTTTC
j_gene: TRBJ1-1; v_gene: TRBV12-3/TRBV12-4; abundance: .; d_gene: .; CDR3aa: CASSLAGLGGTEAFF; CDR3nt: TGTGCCAGCAGTTTAGCCGGGCTGGGGGGGACTGAAGCTTTCTTT
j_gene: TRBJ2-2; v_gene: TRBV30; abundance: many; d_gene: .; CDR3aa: CAWRGTGELFF; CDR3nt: TGTGCCTGGAGGGGTACCGGGGAGCTGTTTTTT
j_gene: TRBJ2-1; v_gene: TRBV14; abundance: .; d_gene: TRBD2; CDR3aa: CASSPPRRESSYNEQFF; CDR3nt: TGTGCCAGCAGCCCCCCCCGGCGGGAGTCATCATACAATGAGCAGTTCTTC
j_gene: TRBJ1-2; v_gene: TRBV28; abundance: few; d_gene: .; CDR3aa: CASNRGRDGYTF; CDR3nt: TGTGCCAGCAATCGGGGGAGGGACGGGTACACCTTC
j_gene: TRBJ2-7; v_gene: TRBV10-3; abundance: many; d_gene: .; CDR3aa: CAISGDGYEQYF; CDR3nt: TGTGCCATCAGTGGGGACGGCTACGAGCAGTACTTC
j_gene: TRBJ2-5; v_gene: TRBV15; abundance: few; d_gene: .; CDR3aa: CATSGAGTSYQETQYF; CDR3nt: TGTGCCACCAGCGGGGCTGGGACTTCGTACCAAGAGACCCAGTACTTC
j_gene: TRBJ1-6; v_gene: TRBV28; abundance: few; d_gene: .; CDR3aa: CASGGASYNSPLHF; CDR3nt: TGTGCCAGCGGGGGCGCGTCCTATAATTCACCCCTCCACTTT
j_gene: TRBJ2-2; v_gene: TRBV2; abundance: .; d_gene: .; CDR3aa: CASRVSANTGELFF; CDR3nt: TGTGCCAGCAGGGTCAGCGCGAACACCGGGGAGCTGTTTTTT
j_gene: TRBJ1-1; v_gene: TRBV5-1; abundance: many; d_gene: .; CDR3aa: CASSVDGAITEAFF; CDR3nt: TGCGCCAGCAGCGTGGACGGGGCAATCACTGAAGCTTTCTTT
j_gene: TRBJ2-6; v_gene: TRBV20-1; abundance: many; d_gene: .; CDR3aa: CSARDLRQYGSGANVLTF; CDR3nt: TGCAGTGCTAGAGATCTGAGGCAGTATGGGTCTGGGGCCAACGTCCTGACTTTC
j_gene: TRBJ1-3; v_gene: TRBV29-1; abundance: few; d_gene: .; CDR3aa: CSVETMGNTIYF; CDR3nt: TGCAGCGTTGAAACGATGGGAAACACCATATATTTT
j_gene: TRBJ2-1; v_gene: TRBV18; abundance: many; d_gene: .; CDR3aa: CASSPMDSHEQFF; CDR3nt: TGTGCCAGCTCACCAATGGACAGCCATGAGCAGTTCTTC